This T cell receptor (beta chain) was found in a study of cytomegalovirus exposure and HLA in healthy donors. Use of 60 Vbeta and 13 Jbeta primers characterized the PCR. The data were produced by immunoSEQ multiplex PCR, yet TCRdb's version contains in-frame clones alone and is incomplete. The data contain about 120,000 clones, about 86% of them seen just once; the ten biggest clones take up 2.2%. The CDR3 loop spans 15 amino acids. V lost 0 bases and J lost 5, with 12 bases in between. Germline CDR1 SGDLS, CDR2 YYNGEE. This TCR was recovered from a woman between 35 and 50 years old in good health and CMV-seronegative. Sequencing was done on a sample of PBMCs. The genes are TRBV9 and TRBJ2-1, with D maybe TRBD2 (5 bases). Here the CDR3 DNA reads TGTGCCAGCAGCGTAGCTGGGCGGGCCCACAATGAGCAGTTCTTC. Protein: CASSVAGRAHNEQFF.